The clone carrying this T cell receptor beta chain was seen only a few times. Its antigen is still unknown. TCRdb ran MiXCR on the RT-PCR reads and lists one entry per CDR3 protein. The data contain fewer than 700,000 distinct CDR3 sequences, over 10% of them seen just once; the ten biggest clones take up roughly 14%. This entry comes from a study of response to subunit inactivated influenza vaccine. Findings and caveats of the study: New T cells are recruited in small numbers by each seasonal influenza vaccination, according to the authors' suggestion.

The CDR3 loop spans 13 amino acids. CDR1 is SGHRS and CDR2 is YFSETQ in the germline V gene. The V segment lost 0 bases and the J segment 7 bases; nucleotides outside the gene matches: 2. The sequence was obtained from a man aged 50 or older who received an inactivated influenza vaccine. The rearrangement uses TRBV5-1 and TRBJ1-1; 8 nucleotides agree with TRBD1. Here the sequenced sample was PBMCs from blood, taken more than 35 days after vaccination. CDR3 in DNA: TGCGCCAGCAGCTTGGGGACAGGGAGTGAAGCTTTCTTT. Its protein is CASSLGTGSEAFF.